These T cell receptor beta chains were read from a single sample in a study of circulating and synovial CD4+ cells in juvenile arthritis. Clones were sequenced by immunoSEQ multiplex PCR, and TCRdb holds only the in-frame ones, with some missing. The sample contains around 32,000 clones, about 96% of which appear only once. Sequenced input: CD4+ T cells from blood. Every receptor here comes from a human donor with juvenile idiopathic arthritis. CDR3s include the opening cysteine and the closing phenylalanine or tryptophan. Fields, in order: clone size, D gene, J gene, V gene, CDR3 protein, CDR3 DNA. D genes are given only for firm matches. Clone size is not always given. Where it is, it says once, few, many or a class for expanded clones.

clone size: once
D gene: -
J gene: TRBJ2-3
V gene: TRBV9
CDR3 protein: CASSDRDSTDTQYF
CDR3 DNA: TGTGCCAGCAGCGACCGGGACTCCACAGATACGCAGTATTTT

clone size: -
D gene: -
J gene: TRBJ1-2
V gene: TRBV20-1
CDR3 protein: CSAPSGYGYTF
CDR3 DNA: TGCAGTGCTCCGTCGGGGTACGGCTACACCTTC

clone size: -
D gene: -
J gene: TRBJ2-5
V gene: TRBV5-3
CDR3 protein: CARSCPPNRDSTETQYF
CDR3 DNA: TGTGCCAGAAGCTGCCCCCCGAACCGGGACTCCACAGAGACCCAGTACTTC

clone size: -
D gene: TRBD1
J gene: TRBJ2-1
V gene: TRBV5-1
CDR3 protein: CASSVGQGGAYNEQFF
CDR3 DNA: TGCGCCAGCAGCGTGGGACAGGGGGGCGCCTACAATGAGCAGTTCTTC

clone size: -
D gene: TRBD1
J gene: TRBJ2-1
V gene: TRBV19
CDR3 protein: CASSIQGDHHNEQFF
CDR3 DNA: TGTGCCAGTAGTATACAGGGGGATCACCACAATGAGCAGTTCTTC

clone size: -
D gene: -
J gene: TRBJ2-1
V gene: TRBV7-2
CDR3 protein: CASSLGFLVNEQFF
CDR3 DNA: TGTGCCAGCAGCTTAGGTTTTCTAGTCAATGAGCAGTTCTTC

clone size: few
D gene: TRBD1
J gene: TRBJ1-3
V gene: TRBV10-3
CDR3 protein: CAISQLGQGAGNTIYF
CDR3 DNA: TGTGCCATCAGTCAGCTGGGACAGGGGGCTGGAAACACCATATATTTT

clone size: -
D gene: TRBD1
J gene: TRBJ1-2
V gene: TRBV19
CDR3 protein: CASSWDSSNYGYTF
CDR3 DNA: TGTGCCAGTAGCTGGGACAGTAGTAACTATGGCTACACCTTC

clone size: -
D gene: TRBD2
J gene: TRBJ2-3
V gene: TRBV7-3
CDR3 protein: CASSSTSPSGRAGTDTQYF
CDR3 DNA: TGTGCCAGCAGCTCGACGTCTCCTAGCGGGAGGGCCGGAACAGATACGCAGTATTTT

clone size: once
D gene: -
J gene: TRBJ2-7
V gene: TRBV5-1
CDR3 protein: CASSLLETRRYEQYF
CDR3 DNA: TGCGCCAGCAGCCTGCTGGAGACTAGACGCTACGAGCAGTACTTC

clone size: -
D gene: -
J gene: TRBJ1-1
V gene: TRBV29-1
CDR3 protein: CSVVSLGRTNTEAFF
CDR3 DNA: TGCAGCGTTGTCTCCTTGGGCAGAACAAACACTGAAGCTTTCTTT

clone size: -
D gene: TRBD2
J gene: TRBJ2-1
V gene: TRBV18
CDR3 protein: CASSPGLAGVNNEQFF
CDR3 DNA: TGTGCCAGCTCACCCGGACTAGCGGGGGTAAACAATGAGCAGTTCTTC

clone size: -
D gene: TRBD1
J gene: TRBJ1-4
V gene: TRBV27
CDR3 protein: CASSQGTGQNEKLFF
CDR3 DNA: TGTGCCAGCAGCCAAGGGACAGGGCAAAATGAAAAACTGTTTTTT

clone size: -
D gene: -
J gene: TRBJ2-3
V gene: TRBV19
CDR3 protein: CASSIEDTQYF
CDR3 DNA: TGTGCCAGTAGTATTGAGGATACGCAGTATTTT

clone size: -
D gene: TRBD1
J gene: TRBJ1-4
V gene: TRBV6-1
CDR3 protein: CASRDRGLTNEKLFF
CDR3 DNA: TGTGCCAGCAGAGACAGGGGTTTAACTAATGAAAAACTGTTTTTT

clone size: -
D gene: -
J gene: TRBJ2-6
V gene: TRBV5-4
CDR3 protein: CASSLGDSGTSGANVLTF
CDR3 DNA: TGTGCCAGCAGCTTGGGGGATAGCGGCACCTCTGGGGCCAACGTCCTGACTTTC

clone size: once
D gene: TRBD1
J gene: TRBJ2-2
V gene: TRBV19
CDR3 protein: CASNNGGQANTGELFF
CDR3 DNA: TGTGCCAGTAATAACGGGGGACAGGCGAACACCGGGGAGCTGTTTTTT

clone size: -
D gene: -
J gene: TRBJ2-5
V gene: TRBV27
CDR3 protein: CASSLRSSETQYF
CDR3 DNA: TGTGCCAGCAGTTTGAGGAGCTCAGAGACCCAGTACTTC

clone size: -
D gene: -
J gene: TRBJ2-2
V gene: TRBV6-4
CDR3 protein: CASRLESNTGELFF
CDR3 DNA: TGTGCCAGCCGACTGGAATCGAACACCGGGGAGCTGTTTTTT

clone size: -
D gene: -
J gene: TRBJ1-5
V gene: TRBV10-3
CDR3 protein: CAISVSRDQPQHF
CDR3 DNA: TGTGCCATCAGTGTTAGCAGGGATCAGCCCCAGCATTTT

clone size: -
D gene: -
J gene: TRBJ2-7
V gene: TRBV19
CDR3 protein: CASSIRLRSGHEQYF
CDR3 DNA: TGTGCCAGTAGTATCCGCCTCCGAAGCGGACACGAGCAGTACTTC

clone size: -
D gene: -
J gene: TRBJ2-5
V gene: TRBV6-1
CDR3 protein: CASSEDRVLETQYF
CDR3 DNA: TGTGCCAGCAGTGAAGACAGGGTTCTAGAGACCCAGTACTTC

clone size: -
D gene: TRBD2
J gene: TRBJ2-1
V gene: TRBV5-1
CDR3 protein: CASSLARSGTRRGGEQFF
CDR3 DNA: TGCGCCAGCAGCTTGGCTAGGTCCGGGACTAGGCGGGGCGGTGAGCAGTTCTTC

clone size: -
D gene: -
J gene: TRBJ1-1
V gene: TRBV9
CDR3 protein: CASSTRGSSTEAFF
CDR3 DNA: TGTGCCAGCAGCACCAGGGGATCGAGCACTGAAGCTTTCTTT

clone size: once
D gene: TRBD1
J gene: TRBJ1-5
V gene: TRBV9
CDR3 protein: CASSKTGEISQPQHF
CDR3 DNA: TGTGCCAGCAGTAAAACAGGGGAAATAAGTCAGCCCCAGCATTTT

clone size: -
D gene: -
J gene: TRBJ1-2
V gene: TRBV30
CDR3 protein: CASKAGRYGYTF
CDR3 DNA: TGTGCCTCAAAGGCGGGCCGCTATGGCTACACCTTC

clone size: once
D gene: TRBD1
J gene: TRBJ1-1
V gene: TRBV7-2
CDR3 protein: CASSIQGVNTEAFF
CDR3 DNA: TGTGCCAGCAGCATACAGGGGGTGAACACTGAAGCTTTCTTT

clone size: -
D gene: TRBD2
J gene: TRBJ2-1
V gene: TRBV14
CDR3 protein: CASSRGSGRPYNEQFF
CDR3 DNA: TGTGCCAGCAGCCGGGGTAGCGGGAGGCCCTACAATGAGCAGTTCTTC

clone size: -
D gene: TRBD2
J gene: TRBJ2-3
V gene: TRBV10-3
CDR3 protein: CAISERGGTDTQYF
CDR3 DNA: TGTGCCATCAGTGAGCGGGGGGGCACAGATACGCAGTATTTT

clone size: -
D gene: TRBD1
J gene: TRBJ2-7
V gene: TRBV10-3
CDR3 protein: CAITQGGQGASEQYF
CDR3 DNA: TGTGCCATCACCCAGGGGGGACAGGGGGCGTCGGAGCAGTACTTC

clone size: -
D gene: -
J gene: TRBJ2-6
V gene: TRBV29-1
CDR3 protein: CSVERSSGANVLTF
CDR3 DNA: TGCAGCGTTGAGCGGAGCTCTGGGGCCAACGTCCTGACTTTC

clone size: -
D gene: -
J gene: TRBJ2-7
V gene: TRBV7-2
CDR3 protein: CASSLGGTYEQYF
CDR3 DNA: TGTGCCAGCAGCTTGGGCGGGACCTACGAGCAGTACTTC

clone size: -
D gene: -
J gene: TRBJ1-2
V gene: TRBV7-6
CDR3 protein: CASSPRIQGTNYGYTF
CDR3 DNA: TGTGCCAGCAGCCCGAGGATACAGGGTACTAACTATGGCTACACCTTC

clone size: -
D gene: -
J gene: TRBJ2-7
V gene: TRBV29-1
CDR3 protein: CSVGGQVSYEQYF
CDR3 DNA: TGCAGCGTGGGGGGGCAGGTGAGCTACGAGCAGTACTTC

clone size: -
D gene: -
J gene: TRBJ2-7
V gene: TRBV11-2
CDR3 protein: CASSDPGVGRREQYF
CDR3 DNA: TGTGCCAGCAGCGACCCGGGAGTGGGAAGGAGAGAGCAGTACTTC

clone size: -
D gene: -
J gene: TRBJ2-3
V gene: TRBV11-2
CDR3 protein: CASSQRPSTDTQYF
CDR3 DNA: TGTGCCAGCAGCCAGCGGCCTAGCACAGATACGCAGTATTTT

clone size: -
D gene: -
J gene: TRBJ2-6
V gene: TRBV18
CDR3 protein: CASSPSLSSGANVLTF
CDR3 DNA: TGTGCCAGCTCACCGAGTTTGAGCTCTGGGGCCAACGTCCTGACTTTC

clone size: -
D gene: -
J gene: TRBJ1-1
V gene: TRBV7-8
CDR3 protein: CASSLVDRPYTEAFF
CDR3 DNA: TGTGCCAGCAGCTTAGTCGACAGACCCTACACTGAAGCTTTCTTT

clone size: -
D gene: -
J gene: TRBJ2-3
V gene: TRBV5-4
CDR3 protein: CASSKDGPPGQDTQYF
CDR3 DNA: TGTGCCAGCAGCAAAGATGGCCCCCCAGGGCAGGATACGCAGTATTTT

clone size: -
D gene: TRBD2
J gene: TRBJ2-3
V gene: TRBV28
CDR3 protein: CASSQGGRSGRADTQYF
CDR3 DNA: TGTGCCAGCAGTCAAGGGGGCCGTAGCGGGAGGGCAGATACGCAGTATTTT

clone size: -
D gene: TRBD2
J gene: TRBJ2-5
V gene: TRBV4-1
CDR3 protein: CASSHAPGLAEETQYF
CDR3 DNA: TGCGCCAGCAGCCATGCTCCGGGACTAGCGGAAGAGACCCAGTACTTC

clone size: -
D gene: -
J gene: TRBJ1-2
V gene: TRBV2
CDR3 protein: CASSSKQGRGYTF
CDR3 DNA: TGTGCCAGCAGTAGTAAACAGGGTCGAGGCTACACCTTC

clone size: few
D gene: TRBD2
J gene: TRBJ2-7
V gene: TRBV30
CDR3 protein: CAWSGTSGVYEQYF
CDR3 DNA: TGTGCCTGGAGTGGGACTAGCGGGGTCTACGAGCAGTACTTC

clone size: -
D gene: -
J gene: TRBJ2-5
V gene: TRBV9
CDR3 protein: CASSVGSSGQETQYF
CDR3 DNA: TGTGCCAGCAGCGTAGGGAGTAGCGGCCAAGAGACCCAGTACTTC

clone size: -
D gene: TRBD2
J gene: TRBJ2-2
V gene: TRBV5-8
CDR3 protein: CASSARGLAGSTGELFF
CDR3 DNA: TGTGCCAGCAGCGCCCGAGGACTAGCGGGTTCCACCGGGGAGCTGTTTTTT

clone size: -
D gene: TRBD1
J gene: TRBJ1-1
V gene: TRBV18
CDR3 protein: CASSPLQGDTEAFF
CDR3 DNA: TGTGCCAGCTCACCCTTACAGGGGGACACTGAAGCTTTCTTT

clone size: -
D gene: -
J gene: TRBJ2-7
V gene: TRBV9
CDR3 protein: CASSVDLTGEQYF
CDR3 DNA: TGTGCCAGCAGCGTAGATCTAACGGGGGAGCAGTACTTC

clone size: few
D gene: -
J gene: TRBJ2-4
V gene: TRBV6-1
CDR3 protein: CASSEARVSIQYF
CDR3 DNA: TGTGCCAGCAGTGAAGCCCGGGTGAGCATTCAGTACTTC